Listed below are T cell receptor beta chains from one sample, sequenced in a study of cytomegalovirus exposure and HLA in healthy donors. Method: immunoSEQ multiplex PCR; TCRdb's copy keeps in-frame clones and lacks some. Found here are approximately 120,000 clones, roughly 81% of them singletons; the top ten hold less than 1.1%. Sequences were obtained from PBMCs. These receptors were taken from a woman in her 30s in good health and CMV-seronegative. Both conserved end residues are part of each CDR3. The order of the fields is J gene, clone size, V gene, D gene, CDR3 protein, CDR3 DNA. The D gene is left open where the match is weak. Not all rows give a size; the values are once, few, many and, for expanded clones, a class.

TRBJ2-7,.,TRBV19,TRBD1,CASSNTGTGTYEQYF,TGTGCCAGTAGTAACACCGGGACAGGGACCTACGAGCAGTACTTC
TRBJ2-3,.,TRBV18,.,CASSTRDTDTQYF,TGTGCCAGCTCCACCAGGGACACAGATACGCAGTATTTT
TRBJ2-2,.,TRBV11-3,TRBD1,CASSSGQGGTGELFF,TGTGCCAGCAGCTCTGGACAGGGAGGCACCGGGGAGCTGTTTTTT
TRBJ2-1,.,TRBV11-2,TRBD2,CASSRTSGRNEQFF,TGTGCCAGCAGCCGGACTAGCGGGAGGAATGAGCAGTTCTTC
TRBJ2-7,.,TRBV5-1,TRBD1,CASSLGDRYDEQYF,TGCGCCAGCAGCTTGGGGGACAGGTACGACGAGCAGTACTTC
TRBJ1-3,.,TRBV10-2,TRBD1,CASSAPGQALISGNTIYF,TGCGCCAGCAGTGCACCAGGACAGGCCTTAATCTCTGGAAACACCATATATTTT
TRBJ1-2,.,TRBV2,.,CAIPGALGGDGYTF,TGTGCCATCCCTGGAGCACTGGGGGGAGATGGCTACACCTTC
TRBJ1-2,.,TRBV5-1,TRBD1,CASSTDREGGGYTF,TGCGCCAGCAGCACGGACAGGGAGGGTGGCGGCTACACCTTC
TRBJ2-3,.,TRBV10-3,.,CAISPRGASNTDTQYF,TGTGCCATCAGCCCCCGGGGAGCGAGTAACACAGATACGCAGTATTTT
TRBJ2-1,.,TRBV5-4,.,CASSRDRSSYNEQFF,TGTGCCAGCAGCCGCGACAGGAGCTCCTACAATGAGCAGTTCTTC
TRBJ2-1,.,TRBV29-1,.,CSVRGSNEQFF,TGCAGCGTCCGGGGGTCCAATGAGCAGTTCTTC
TRBJ1-4,.,TRBV2,TRBD1,CASSSDRGREKLFF,TGTGCCAGCAGTTCGGACAGGGGGAGGGAAAAACTGTTTTTT
TRBJ1-3,few,TRBV4-1,TRBD1,CASSLDRGGNTIYF,TGCGCCAGCAGCCTAGACAGGGGCGGAAACACCATATATTTT
TRBJ2-5,.,TRBV7-9,.,CASSLAGGPGETQYF,TGTGCCAGCAGCTTAGCGGGGGGGCCTGGGGAGACCCAGTACTTC
TRBJ1-2,.,TRBV5-6,TRBD1,CATGRRDRSLYGYTF,TGTGCCACCGGGAGACGGGACAGGAGTCTCTATGGCTACACCTTC
TRBJ2-5,.,TRBV19,.,CASSASGETQYF,TGTGCCAGTAGTGCATCGGGGGAGACCCAGTACTTC
TRBJ2-3,.,TRBV18,TRBD2,CASSPLRAGGPSGTDTQYF,TGTGCCAGCTCACCCTTAAGAGCGGGAGGGCCCTCTGGCACAGATACGCAGTATTTT
TRBJ1-3,.,TRBV6-7,.,CASSCSGVGNTIYF,TGTGCCAGCAGTTGCTCAGGGGTTGGAAACACCATATATTTT
TRBJ2-3,.,TRBV19,TRBD2,CASSILAGGRDTQYF,TGTGCCAGTAGTATACTAGCGGGAGGAAGAGATACGCAGTATTTT
TRBJ2-2,.,TRBV9,.,CASSVVSRTGELFF,TGTGCCAGCAGCGTAGTTAGTCGCACCGGGGAGCTGTTTTTT
TRBJ2-7,.,TRBV2,TRBD1,CATGGQRTSYEQYF,TGTGCCACAGGGGGACAGCGAACCTCCTACGAGCAGTACTTC
TRBJ2-5,.,TRBV6-5,.,CASSHSGRGETQYF,TGTGCCAGCAGTCATAGCGGAAGAGGGGAGACCCAGTACTTC
TRBJ1-4,.,TRBV6-1,TRBD1,CASSEWGQEPEKLFF,TGTGCCAGCAGTGAATGGGGACAGGAACCGGAAAAACTGTTTTTT
TRBJ2-3,few,TRBV2,.,CASCQQRRADTQYF,TGTGCCAGCTGTCAACAGCGGCGGGCAGATACGCAGTATTTT
TRBJ2-2,.,TRBV27,.,CASSLWHTGELFF,TGTGCCAGCAGTTTATGGCATACCGGGGAGCTGTTTTTT
TRBJ1-4,.,TRBV5-4,TRBD1,CASSLWGQGNEKLFF,TGTGCCAGCAGCTTGTGGGGACAGGGCAATGAAAAACTGTTTTTT
TRBJ1-2,.,TRBV30,TRBD1,CAWSVQGYYGYTF,TGTGCCTGGAGTGTACAGGGGTACTATGGCTACACCTTC
TRBJ1-1,.,TRBV5-1,TRBD1,CASSFQQGSGEAFF,TGCGCCAGCAGCTTCCAACAGGGGTCGGGAGAAGCTTTCTTT
TRBJ1-5,.,TRBV18,TRBD1,CASSPTPGGNQPQHF,TGTGCCAGCTCACCCACCCCAGGGGGAAATCAGCCCCAGCATTTT
TRBJ2-3,.,TRBV5-1,TRBD2,CASSPGLGTDTQYF,TGCGCCAGCAGCCCCGGACTAGGGACAGATACGCAGTATTTT
TRBJ2-5,few,TRBV6-5,TRBD1,CASSYGQGEVETQYF,TGTGCCAGCAGTTACGGGCAGGGGGAAGTGGAGACCCAGTACTTC